Presented here are 10 T cell receptor beta chains from one specimen sequenced in a study of CD8+ T cells in alopecia areata. RNA extraction was followed by reverse transcription into cDNA, which acted as the sequencing template. Libraries were prepared by immunoSEQ multiplex PCR; TCRdb keeps only in-frame clonotypes and omits some of them. The sample lists a few hundred thousand clones, around two fifths occurring once. Treatment indicated: oral pan-JAK inhibitor, 5-10 mg twice daily. Sample: CD4+ T cells sorted from blood, taken between weeks 30 and 35, from a patient treated with tofacitinib. These receptors came from a human donor with alopecia areata.

The chain has TRBV4-1 and TRBJ1-2, with D tentatively TRBD1 (6 bases). This CDR3 region has 15 residues. The germline V and J ends were trimmed by 0 bases and 8 bases, with 16 bases remaining between them. Germline loops: CDR1 MGHRA, CDR2 YSYEKL. The CDR3 here is CASSQEEGGRLGYTF. The CDR3 bases are TGCGCCAGCAGCCAAGAGGAGGGGGGAAGGCTGGGCTACACCTTC.

The genes are TRBV7-9 and TRBJ1-3, with D unclear. V lost 7 bases, J lost 1 base, and 8 bases lay in between. CDR3 length equals 13 residues. The germline V gene has CDR1 SEHNR and CDR2 FQNEAQ (reference sequence). This CDR3 is CASTPVSGNTIYF. CDR3 in DNA: TGTGCCAGCACTCCAGTTTCTGGAAACACCATATATTTT.

This clone was seen more than once but under ten times. This chain links TRBV11-2 with TRBJ1-3; no firm D call. CDR1 SGHAT and CDR2 FQNNGV come from the germline V gene. The CDR3 sequence is 13 residues long. The V end was cut by 2 bases, the J end by 3 bases, with 5 bases between. The CDR3 nucleotides are TGTGCCAGCAGCTTAAGTCATGGAAACACCATATATTTT. Protein product: CASSLSHGNTIYF. The entire variable domain, with the rest obtained from reference TRBV11-2 and TRBJ1-3, is as follows: EAGVAQSPRYKIIEKRQSVAFWCNPISGHATLYWYQQILGQGPKLLIQFQNNGVVDDSQLPKDRFSAERLKGVDSTLKIQPAKLEDSAVYLCASSLSHGNTIYFGEGSWLTVV.

This chain connects TRBV9 to TRBJ2-3; D unresolved. The ends were cut back, 0 bases at V and 7 bases at J, with 9 bases in the middle. The CDR3 totals 13 residues. Germline V lookup: CDR1 SGDLS, CDR2 YYNGEE. The CDR3 nucleotides are TGTGCCAGCAGCGTAGGTAGGGAATATACGCAGTATTTT. It encodes CASSVGREYTQYF.

This chain uses TRBV13 with TRBJ2-3, with 7 bases aligning to TRBD1. After removal of 5 bases from V and 3 bases from J, the junction contained 8 bases not matched to a gene. Germline V gene lookup returns CDR1 PRHDT and CDR2 FYEKMQ (reference sequence). The CDR3 has 15 residues. CDR3 sequence reads: CASSPRDSPTDTQYF. CDR3 sequence (DNA): TGTGCCAGCAGCCCCCGGGACAGCCCTACAGATACGCAGTATTTT.

The V and J genes are TRBV5-6 and TRBJ1-5; no definite D call. Trimming stripped 2 bases from V and 3 bases from J, with 9 bases between. Germline CDR1 reads SGHDT; CDR2 reads YYEEEE. The CDR3 contains 14 residues. The CDR3 spells CASSLWGNNQPQHF. The CDR3, as DNA: TGTGCCAGCAGCTTATGGGGAAACAATCAGCCCCAGCATTTT.

The chain couples TRBV5-1 to TRBJ2-7; perhaps TRBD1 as D (5 bases). CDR1 is SGHRS and CDR2 is YFSETQ in the germline V gene. V was shortened by 4 bases and J by 2 bases, with 10 bases between the two germline ends. This CDR3 is built from 13 residues. The DNA of the CDR3 is TGCGCCAGCAGCGTAGGGGCCCCCTACGAGCAGTACTTC. This sequence encodes CASSVGAPYEQYF.

The chain joins TRBV2 to TRBJ2-6, with D possibly matching TRBD1 (6 bases). CDR3 length equals 16 residues. The V end was cut by 6 bases, the J end by 0 bases, with 12 bases between. Germline V gives CDR1 SNHLY, CDR2 FYNNEI. CDR3 nucleotides: TGTGCCAGCAGAGCCGGACAGACCTCTGGGGCCAACGTCCTGACTTTC. Protein product: CASRAGQTSGANVLTF.

This rearrangement joins TRBV5-1 to TRBJ2-1; 8 bases are a match to TRBD1. V dropped 0 bases and J dropped 4; count of bases not matched to a gene: 6. Germline V CDR1 and CDR2: SGHRS, YFSETQ. The CDR3 contains 16 residues. The CDR3 spells CASSLDTTGVYNEQFF. CDR3 DNA sequence: TGCGCCAGCAGCTTGGACACGACAGGGGTTTACAATGAGCAGTTCTTC.

This clone was seen only a few times. This chain connects TRBV27 to TRBJ1-4; no reliable D call. The CDR3 spans 16 residues. Per germline, CDR1 MNHEY and CDR2 SMNVEV (reference sequence). The ends were cut back, 6 bases at V and 1 base at J, with 15 bases in the middle. The chain's CDR3 is CASRPFEGLTNEKLFF. The CDR3 bases are TGTGCCAGCAGACCCTTCGAGGGATTAACTAATGAAAAACTGTTTTTT.